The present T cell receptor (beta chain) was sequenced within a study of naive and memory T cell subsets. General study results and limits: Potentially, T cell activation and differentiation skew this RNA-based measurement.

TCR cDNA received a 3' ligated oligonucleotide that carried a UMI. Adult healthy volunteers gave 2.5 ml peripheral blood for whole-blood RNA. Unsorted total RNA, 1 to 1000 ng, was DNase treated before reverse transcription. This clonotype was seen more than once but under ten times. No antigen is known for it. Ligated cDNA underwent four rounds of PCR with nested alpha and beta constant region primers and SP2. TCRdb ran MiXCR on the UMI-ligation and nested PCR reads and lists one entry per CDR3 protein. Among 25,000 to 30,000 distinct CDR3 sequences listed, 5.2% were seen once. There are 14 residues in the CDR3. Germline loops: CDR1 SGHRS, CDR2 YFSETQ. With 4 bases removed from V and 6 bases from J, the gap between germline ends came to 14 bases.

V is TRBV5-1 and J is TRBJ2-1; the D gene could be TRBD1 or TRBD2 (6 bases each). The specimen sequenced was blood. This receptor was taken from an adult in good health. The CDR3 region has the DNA TGCGCCAGCAGCCTTATTAGGGGGGTCAATGAGCAGTTCTTC. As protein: CASSLIRGVNEQFF. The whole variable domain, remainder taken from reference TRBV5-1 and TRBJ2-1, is KAGVTQTPRYLIKTRGQQVTLSCSPISGHRSVSWYQQTPGQGLQFLFEYFSETQRNKGNFPGRFSGRQFSNSRSEMNVSTLELGDSALYLCASSLIRGVNEQFFGPGTRLTVL.